This T cell receptor beta chain was sequenced for a study of post-analysis software for immune sequencing data. Study-level information: The study covered relapsing-remitting, secondary progressive and progressive-relapsing courses of multiple sclerosis.

The authors incorporated unique molecular identifiers into the TCR beta cDNA libraries. The yield from approximately 1 to 10 million T cells was around 500,000 cDNA molecules in total. TCRdb fed the PCR reads into MiXCR, producing one record per CDR3 protein. The sample carries about 210,000 distinct CDR3 sequences, over 25% recorded once. Trimming cost V 6 bases and J 5 bases, with 17 bases left between them. Per germline, CDR1 SNHLY and CDR2 FYNNEI. CDR3 length equals 14 residues. Study-wide findings and caveats: The normalized Chao1 diversity of multiple sclerosis patients was significantly lower than that of controls. Patients used roughly five TRBV segments, including TRBV5-6, TRBV5-1 and TRBV20-1, more often than controls.

This clonotype came up a few times. Its target is not known. The TCR sequence derives from a girl aged 2-17 years with multiple sclerosis. The rearrangement uses TRBV2 and TRBJ2-7; TRBD1 might be the D (7 bases). Sequenced sample: blood. The CDR3 sequence: CASSGDRGGNEQYF. In nucleotides, the CDR3 is TGTGCCAGCAGCGGGGACAGAGGGGGGAACGAGCAGTACTTC.